Listed below are T cell receptor beta chains from one sample, sequenced in a study of blood T cell repertoires in COVID-19. This table comes from immunoSEQ multiplex PCR, and its TCRdb copy is limited to in-frame clones, with some not included. The data contain about 100,000 clones, approximately 85% of them singletons. The specimen sequenced was peripheral blood. The receptors stem from a woman aged 80 or over with active or convalescent COVID-19. Each CDR3 is given with its conserved first and last residue. Fields, in order: clone size, J gene, V gene, D gene, CDR3 protein, CDR3 DNA. The D gene is left open where the match is weak. Clone sizes are given selectively: once, few, many, or a class where the clone is expanded.

.,TRBJ2-7,TRBV6-5,TRBD1,CASSSTGQNYEQYF,TGTGCCAGCAGTTCGACGGGACAGAACTACGAGCAGTACTTC
.,TRBJ1-1,TRBV28,.,CASSPSGNTEAFF,TGTGCCAGCAGCCCCTCCGGGAACACTGAAGCTTTCTTT
.,TRBJ2-2,TRBV7-2,.,CASARGALASTGELFF,TGTGCCAGCGCCCGGGGGGCCCTCGCGAGCACCGGGGAGCTGTTTTTT
.,TRBJ1-4,TRBV14,.,CASSQDPLPLPRELFF,TGTGCCAGCAGCCAAGACCCGCTACCTCTCCCGAGGGAACTGTTTTTT
few,TRBJ1-3,TRBV9,.,CASSVGIQGGRNTIYF,TGTGCCAGCAGCGTAGGGATCCAGGGTGGAAGAAACACCATATATTTT
.,TRBJ1-3,TRBV29-1,.,CSVSPGSSGNTIYF,TGCAGCGTCTCACCCGGGTCCTCTGGAAACACCATATATTTT
.,TRBJ2-3,TRBV11-2,TRBD2,CASRSLAGGPDTQYF,TGTGCCAGCAGGTCACTAGCGGGAGGGCCAGATACGCAGTATTTT
.,TRBJ2-3,TRBV24-1,.,CASAAGEHGRTDTQYF,TGTGCCAGTGCGGCAGGGGAACACGGTCGCACAGATACGCAGTATTTT
.,TRBJ2-1,TRBV2,TRBD2,CASSESTTSGRNYNEQFF,TGTGCCAGCAGTGAAAGTACCACTAGCGGGCGCAATTACAATGAGCAGTTCTTC
.,TRBJ1-1,TRBV18,TRBD1,CASSPLGQGANRAFF,TGTGCCAGCTCACCCCTGGGACAGGGGGCCAATAGGGCTTTCTTT
few,TRBJ2-1,TRBV28,.,CASSRGSSYNEQFF,TGTGCCAGCAGTAGGGGAAGCTCCTACAATGAGCAGTTCTTC